This T cell receptor beta chain was found in a study of graft-versus-host responses after intestinal transplantation. Sequenced by immunoSEQ multiplex PCR; TCRdb stores in-frame clones only, minus some. The sample includes 100,000 or so clones, 80% to 95% of them seen just once. V lost 4 bases, J lost 4 bases, and 6 bases stayed unmatched. There are 15 residues in the CDR3. The V gene's germline CDR1 is LGHNA and CDR2 YSLEER. Study-wide points: Subjects displaying graft-donor T cell macrochimerism possessed elevated graft-versus-host to host-versus-graft clonal ratios inside allografts.

In regard to this clone: The antigen is unknown.

The chain recombines TRBV4-3 with TRBJ1-2; 10 nucleotides agree with TRBD1. This material consisted of unstimulated CD4+ T cells sorted from spleen or lymph node cells, taken before intestinal transplant. The TCR originated in a human donor who received an intestinal transplant. The CDR3 sequence: CASSLTGQGLYGYTF. Written as DNA, the CDR3 is TGCGCCAGCAGCCTTACGGGACAGGGGCTCTATGGCTACACCTTC.